This T cell receptor beta chain was profiled in a study of radiotherapy plus CTLA-4 blockade in lung cancer. Background on the study: There were objective responses in 18% of patients, and around 30% had disease control. Study outcomes and limitations: Early blood T cell clone dynamics reportedly forecast response best, with interferon-beta. TCR clones from tumors expanded in blood after radiotherapy plus ipilimumab.

TCRdb's table, derived via immunoSEQ multiplex PCR, lists solely in-frame clones and lacks some. Here the sample spans 45,000 to 60,000 clones, roughly 83% being singletons. A remark on this clone: Antigen specificity is unknown.

Germline-derived CDR1 and CDR2 are KGHSH and LQKENI. This CDR3 has 16 residues. V gave up 3 bases and J gave up 2 bases; unmatched junction bases: 9. This receptor was obtained from a human donor with non-small cell lung cancer who had a complete response to radiotherapy plus ipilimumab. The chain combines TRBV18 with TRBJ1-2; the match to TRBD1 covers 7 bases. This specimen consisted of peripheral blood, obtained from a patient treated with radiotherapy plus ipilimumab. CDR3 loop: CASSPGGVGGNYGYTF. CDR3 in DNA: TGTGCCAGCTCACCCGGCGGGGTAGGGGGCAACTATGGCTACACCTTC.